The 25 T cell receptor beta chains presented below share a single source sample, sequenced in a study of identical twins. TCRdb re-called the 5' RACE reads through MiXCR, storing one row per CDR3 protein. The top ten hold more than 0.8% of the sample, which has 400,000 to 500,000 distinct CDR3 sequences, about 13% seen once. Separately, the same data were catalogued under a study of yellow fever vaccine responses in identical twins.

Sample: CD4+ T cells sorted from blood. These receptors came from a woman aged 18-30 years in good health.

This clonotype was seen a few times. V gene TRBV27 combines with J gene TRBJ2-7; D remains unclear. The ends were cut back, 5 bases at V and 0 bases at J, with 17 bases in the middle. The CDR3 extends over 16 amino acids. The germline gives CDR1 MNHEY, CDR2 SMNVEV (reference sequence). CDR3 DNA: TGTGCCAGCAGTCCCCGTCTCACCCTTTCCTCCTACGAGCAGTACTTC. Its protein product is CASSPRLTLSSYEQYF.

In DNA form, the CDR3 reads TGTGCCAGCAGCGTAGCGGGCAGGCGAAACACAGATACGCAGTATTTT. This gives the protein CASSVAGRRNTDTQYF. The rearrangement joins TRBV9 to TRBJ2-3; D call uncertain. The CDR3 has 16 amino acids. Trimming shortened V by 0 bases and J by 2 bases, and 13 bases separated the two germline ends. Germline V gives CDR1 SGDLS, CDR2 YYNGEE.

CDR3 DNA sequence: TGTGCCACCAGTGGGACTAGCGGAGAAGACACAGATACGCAGTATTTT. This translates into CATSGTSGEDTDTQYF. The chain joins TRBV24-1 to TRBJ2-3, with 10 bases identical to TRBD2. This CDR3 is built from 16 residues. Germline V gene lookup returns CDR1 KGHDR and CDR2 SFDVKD. The ends lost 5 bases at V and 2 bases at J; junction bases unmatched: 6.

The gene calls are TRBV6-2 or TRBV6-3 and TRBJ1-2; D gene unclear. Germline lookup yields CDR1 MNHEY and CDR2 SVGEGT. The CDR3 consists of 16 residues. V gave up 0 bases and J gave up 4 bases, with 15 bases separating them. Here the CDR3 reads CASSYSYAEPVYGYTF. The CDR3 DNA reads TGTGCCAGCAGTTACTCGTATGCCGAACCCGTCTATGGCTACACCTTC.

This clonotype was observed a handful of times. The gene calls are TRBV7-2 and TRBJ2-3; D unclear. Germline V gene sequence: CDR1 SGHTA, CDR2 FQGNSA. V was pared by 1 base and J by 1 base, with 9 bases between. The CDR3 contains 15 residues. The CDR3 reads CASSLGPSGTDTQYF. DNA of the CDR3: TGTGCCAGCAGCTTAGGGCCCTCAGGCACAGATACGCAGTATTTT.

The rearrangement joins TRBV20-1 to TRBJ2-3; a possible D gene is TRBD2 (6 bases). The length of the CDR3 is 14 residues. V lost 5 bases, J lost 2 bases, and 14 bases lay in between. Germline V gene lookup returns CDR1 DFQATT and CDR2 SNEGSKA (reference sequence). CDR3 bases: TGCAGTGCTCCTCGGGGAGGAGACACAGATACGCAGTATTTT. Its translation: CSAPRGGDTDTQYF.

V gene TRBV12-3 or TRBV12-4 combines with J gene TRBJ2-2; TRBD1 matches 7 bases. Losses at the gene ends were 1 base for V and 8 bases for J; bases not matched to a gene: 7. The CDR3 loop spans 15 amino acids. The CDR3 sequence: CASSLDRGVAGELFF. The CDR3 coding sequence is TGTGCCAGCAGTTTAGACAGGGGTGTTGCTGGGGAGCTGTTTTTT.

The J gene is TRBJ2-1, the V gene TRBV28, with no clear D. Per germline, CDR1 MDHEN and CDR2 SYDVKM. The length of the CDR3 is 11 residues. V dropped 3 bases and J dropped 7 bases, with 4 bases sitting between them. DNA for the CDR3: TGTGCCAGCAGTTTCTTTAATGAGCAGTTCTTC. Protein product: CASSFFNEQFF.

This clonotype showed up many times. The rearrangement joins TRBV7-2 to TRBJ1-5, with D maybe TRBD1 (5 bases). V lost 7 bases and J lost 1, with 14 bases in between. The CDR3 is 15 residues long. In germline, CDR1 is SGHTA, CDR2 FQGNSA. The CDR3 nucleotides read TGTGCCAGCAAACCGGGACCTCTGAGCAATCAGCCCCAGCATTTT. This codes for CASKPGPLSNQPQHF.

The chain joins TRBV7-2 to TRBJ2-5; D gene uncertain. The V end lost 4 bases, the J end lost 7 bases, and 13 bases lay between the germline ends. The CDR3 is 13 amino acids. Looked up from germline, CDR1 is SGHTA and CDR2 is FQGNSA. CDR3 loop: CASSSTQSGTQYF. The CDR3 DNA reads TGTGCCAGCAGCTCGACTCAATCCGGGACCCAGTACTTC. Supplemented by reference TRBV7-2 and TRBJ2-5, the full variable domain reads GAGVSQSPSNKVTEKGKDVELRCDPISGHTALYWYRQSLGQGLEFLIYFQGNSAPDKSGLPSDRFSAERTGGSVSTLTIQRTQQEDSAVYLCASSSTQSGTQYFGPGTRLLVL.

The CDR3 reads CASSPDWRVHNEQFF. CDR3 DNA: TGTGCCAGCTCACCCGACTGGCGGGTACACAATGAGCAGTTCTTC. The chain recombines TRBV18 with TRBJ2-1; TRBD2 is a possible D gene (5 bases). Germline CDR1 reads KGHSH; CDR2 reads LQKENI. The CDR3 runs 15 residues. Trimming removed 3 bases from V and 5 bases from J, with 14 bases in between.

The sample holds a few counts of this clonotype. The DNA of the CDR3 is TGTGCCACGGAGGGGCCTAATTGGAATGAGCAGTTCTTC. Translation: CATEGPNWNEQFF. The V call is TRBV28, the J call TRBJ2-1, with D tentatively TRBD2 (6 bases). CDR3 size: 13 residues. Trimming removed 10 bases from V and 7 bases from J, with 17 bases in between. Germline-derived CDR1 and CDR2 are MDHEN and SYDVKM.

The CDR3 sequence: CASSSQGYDTEAFF. As DNA, the CDR3 is TGTGCCAGCAGCTCACAGGGATATGACACTGAAGCTTTCTTT. The chain is built from TRBV7-3 and TRBJ1-1; TRBD1 might be the D (6 bases). The CDR3 has 14 amino acids. CDR1 is SGHTA, CDR2 FQGTGA, per germline. V was pared by 4 bases and J by 3 bases, with 12 bases between.

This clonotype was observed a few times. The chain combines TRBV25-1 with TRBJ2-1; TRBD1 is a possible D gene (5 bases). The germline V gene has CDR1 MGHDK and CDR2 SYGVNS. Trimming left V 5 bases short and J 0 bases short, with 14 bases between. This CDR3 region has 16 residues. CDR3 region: CASSNRQKSSYNEQFF. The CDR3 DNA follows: TGTGCCAGCAGTAACAGACAGAAAAGCTCCTACAATGAGCAGTTCTTC.

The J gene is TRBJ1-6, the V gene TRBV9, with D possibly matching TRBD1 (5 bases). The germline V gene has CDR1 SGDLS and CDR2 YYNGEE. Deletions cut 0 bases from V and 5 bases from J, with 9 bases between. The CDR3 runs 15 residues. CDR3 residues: CASSVVDRHNSPLHF. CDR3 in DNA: TGTGCCAGCAGCGTAGTTGACAGACATAATTCACCCCTCCACTTT.

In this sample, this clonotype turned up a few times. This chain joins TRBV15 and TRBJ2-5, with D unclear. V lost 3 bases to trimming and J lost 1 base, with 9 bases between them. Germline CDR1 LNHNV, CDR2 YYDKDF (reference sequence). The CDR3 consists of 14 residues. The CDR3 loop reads CATSRRKGQETQYF. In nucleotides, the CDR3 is TGTGCCACCAGCAGGAGGAAGGGCCAAGAGACCCAGTACTTC.

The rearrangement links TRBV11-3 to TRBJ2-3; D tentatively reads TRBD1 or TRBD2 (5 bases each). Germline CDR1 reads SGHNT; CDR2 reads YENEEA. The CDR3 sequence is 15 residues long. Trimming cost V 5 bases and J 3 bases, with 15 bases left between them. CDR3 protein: CASSPGTARTDTQYF. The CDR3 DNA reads TGTGCCAGCAGCCCGGGGACCGCGAGGACAGATACGCAGTATTTT.

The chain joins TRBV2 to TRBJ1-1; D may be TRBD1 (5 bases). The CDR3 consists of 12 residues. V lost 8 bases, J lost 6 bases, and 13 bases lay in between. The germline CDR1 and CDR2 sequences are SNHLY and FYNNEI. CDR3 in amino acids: CASWEGSPEAFF. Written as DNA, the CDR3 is TGTGCCAGCTGGGAGGGGAGCCCTGAAGCTTTCTTT.

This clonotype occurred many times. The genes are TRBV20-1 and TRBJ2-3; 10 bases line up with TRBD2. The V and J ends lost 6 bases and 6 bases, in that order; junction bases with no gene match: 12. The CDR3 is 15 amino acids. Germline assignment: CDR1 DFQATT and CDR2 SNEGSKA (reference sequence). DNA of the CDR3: TGCAGTGCCGTCCCTAGCGGGGGAAGGGCGGATACGCAGTATTTT. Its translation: CSAVPSGGRADTQYF.

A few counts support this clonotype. DNA of the CDR3: TGTGCCAGTAGTCCCCCGGACAGGGCGGGCGGGGAGCTGTTTTTT. Translated, it gives CASSPPDRAGGELFF. The rearrangement uses TRBV19 and TRBJ2-2; TRBD1 matches 8 bases. Germline trimming cut 5 bases from V and 7 bases from J; bases unmatched to any gene: 9. The CDR3 length is 15 residues. Germline V gene lookup returns CDR1 LNHDA and CDR2 SQIVND (reference sequence).

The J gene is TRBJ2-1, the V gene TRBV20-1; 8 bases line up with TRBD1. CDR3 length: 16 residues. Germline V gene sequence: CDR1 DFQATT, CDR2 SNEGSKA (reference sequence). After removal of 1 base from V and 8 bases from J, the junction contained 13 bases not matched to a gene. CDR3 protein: CSARGQGTSHVDEQFF. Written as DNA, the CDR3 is TGCAGTGCTAGAGGACAGGGGACCTCGCACGTCGATGAGCAGTTCTTC.

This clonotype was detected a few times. As DNA, the CDR3 is TGTGCCACCAGTGACTCCCCACTGGGGCGGGAGACCCAGTACTTC. This codes for CATSDSPLGRETQYF. V and J are TRBV24-1 and TRBJ2-5, with D perhaps TRBD1 (5 bases). Germline values: CDR1 KGHDR, CDR2 SFDVKD. V lost 4 bases to trimming and J lost 5 bases, with 16 bases between them. CDR3 length: 15 amino acids.

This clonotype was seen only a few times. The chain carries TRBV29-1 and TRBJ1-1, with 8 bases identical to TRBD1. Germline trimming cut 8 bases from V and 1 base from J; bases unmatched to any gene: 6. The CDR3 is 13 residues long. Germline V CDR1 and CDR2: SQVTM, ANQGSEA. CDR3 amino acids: CSTHRGTNTEAFF. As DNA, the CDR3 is TGCAGCACCCACAGGGGGACGAACACTGAAGCTTTCTTT.

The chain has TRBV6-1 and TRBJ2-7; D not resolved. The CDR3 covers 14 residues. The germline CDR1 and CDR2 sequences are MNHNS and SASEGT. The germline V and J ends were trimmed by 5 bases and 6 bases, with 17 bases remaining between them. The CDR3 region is CASSQLGRGREQYF. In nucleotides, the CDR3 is TGTGCCAGCAGTCAATTAGGCCGAGGTCGCGAGCAGTACTTC.

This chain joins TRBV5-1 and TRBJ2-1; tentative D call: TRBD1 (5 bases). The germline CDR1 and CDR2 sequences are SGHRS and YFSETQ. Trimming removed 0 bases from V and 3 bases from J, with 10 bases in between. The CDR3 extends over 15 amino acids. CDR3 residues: CASSLGGRGYNEQFF. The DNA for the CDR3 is TGCGCCAGCAGCTTGGGGGGTAGGGGCTACAATGAGCAGTTCTTC.